These T cell receptor beta chains were read from a single sample in a study of blood T cell repertoires in COVID-19. Measured with immunoSEQ multiplex PCR; TCRdb has only the in-frame clones, and not every one. The data contain more than 85,000 clones, nearly 90% of them singletons. Sequenced sample: peripheral blood. These receptors all stem from a man in his forties or fifties with active COVID-19. Both conserved end residues are part of each CDR3. Fields, in order: CDR3 protein, CDR3 DNA, J gene, clone size, D gene, V gene. A D gene is named only where the DNA matches it firmly. Not every row has a clone size; where given, it reads once, few, many or a size class.

CDR3: CASSYSTRPNEQFF; DNA: TGTGCCAGCAGTTACTCGACTAGACCGAATGAGCAGTTCTTC; J: TRBJ2-1; size: NA; D: NA; V: TRBV6-2/TRBV6-3
CDR3: CASSQEKGQGARGYTF; DNA: TGTGCCAGCAGCCAAGAAAAGGGACAGGGGGCTAGAGGCTACACCTTC; J: TRBJ1-2; size: NA; D: TRBD1; V: TRBV4-2
CDR3: CASSLALLPAGELFF; DNA: TGTGCCAGCAGCTTAGCACTCCTCCCGGCCGGGGAGCTGTTTTTT; J: TRBJ2-2; size: NA; D: NA; V: TRBV7-9
CDR3: CASSQDKAGGSDTQYF; DNA: TGCGCCAGCAGCCAAGATAAAGCGGGGGGGTCAGATACGCAGTATTTT; J: TRBJ2-3; size: NA; D: TRBD2; V: TRBV4-1
CDR3: CASSPSRDRVEAFF; DNA: TGTGCCAGCAGCCCTTCCCGGGACAGGGTCGAAGCTTTCTTT; J: TRBJ1-1; size: NA; D: TRBD1; V: TRBV7-2
CDR3: CASSPGGPSSYNEQFF; DNA: TGTGCCAGCAGCCCAGGGGGCCCTAGCTCCTACAATGAGCAGTTCTTC; J: TRBJ2-1; size: NA; D: TRBD1; V: TRBV5-5
CDR3: CASTLPGNTEAFF; DNA: TGTGCCAGCACCCTCCCAGGCAACACTGAAGCTTTCTTT; J: TRBJ1-1; size: few; D: NA; V: TRBV5-4
CDR3: CASSRQGDTGELFF; DNA: TGTGCCAGCAGTAGACAGGGGGACACCGGGGAGCTGTTTTTT; J: TRBJ2-2; size: NA; D: TRBD1; V: TRBV2
CDR3: CASNFLGQGEQYF; DNA: TGTGCCAGCAATTTTTTGGGGCAGGGCGAGCAGTACTTC; J: TRBJ2-7; size: once; D: NA; V: TRBV12-3/TRBV12-4
CDR3: CASSFGSPPTVYF; DNA: TGTGCCAGCAGTTTTGGCAGCCCCCCCACAGTATATTTT; J: TRBJ1-3; size: NA; D: NA; V: TRBV12-3/TRBV12-4
CDR3: CASSGRGWLAGIQYEQYF; DNA: TGTGCCAGCAGCGGAAGAGGTTGGCTAGCGGGGATTCAGTACGAGCAGTACTTC; J: TRBJ2-7; size: NA; D: TRBD2; V: TRBV13
CDR3: CASSLGPSSYNSPLHF; DNA: TGTGCCAGCAGCTTAGGCCCGAGCTCCTATAATTCACCCCTCCACTTT; J: TRBJ1-6; size: NA; D: NA; V: TRBV7-2
CDR3: CASSRLAAGNTNTGELFF; DNA: TGTGCCAGCAGCCGTCTAGCGGCCGGAAATACTAACACCGGGGAGCTGTTTTTT; J: TRBJ2-2; size: few; D: TRBD2; V: TRBV4-2
CDR3: CASSQPRDRRSYGYTF; DNA: TGCGCCAGCAGCCAACCGAGGGACAGACGAAGCTATGGCTACACCTTC; J: TRBJ1-2; size: NA; D: TRBD1; V: TRBV4-1
CDR3: CASSLGAYGYTF; DNA: TGCGCCAGCAGCTTGGGGGCTTATGGCTACACCTTC; J: TRBJ1-2; size: NA; D: NA; V: TRBV5-1
CDR3: CASSLELAGFDTQYF; DNA: TGTGCCAGCAGCTTGGAGCTAGCGGGGTTCGATACGCAGTATTTT; J: TRBJ2-3; size: NA; D: TRBD2; V: TRBV5-6
CDR3: CASSEGAAPYNEQFF; DNA: TGTGCCAGCAGTGAGGGGGCGGCTCCCTACAATGAGCAGTTCTTC; J: TRBJ2-1; size: NA; D: NA; V: TRBV2
CDR3: CASSLEGSSYEQYF; DNA: TGCGCCAGCAGCTTGGAAGGGAGCTCCTACGAGCAGTACTTC; J: TRBJ2-7; size: NA; D: NA; V: TRBV5-1
CDR3: CASSPPPHLTGELFF; DNA: TGTGCCAGCTCACCACCACCACATCTCACCGGGGAGCTGTTTTTT; J: TRBJ2-2; size: once; D: NA; V: TRBV18
CDR3: CASSPPSVVGNTIYF; DNA: TGTGCCAGCTCACCACCGAGCGTAGTGGGAAACACCATATATTTT; J: TRBJ1-3; size: NA; D: NA; V: TRBV18
CDR3: CASSQDGLAGGTQYF; DNA: TGTGCCAGCAGCCAAGACGGACTAGCGGGGGGGACCCAGTACTTC; J: TRBJ2-5; size: NA; D: TRBD2; V: TRBV11-2
CDR3: CASSQTTVSYEQYF; DNA: TGTGCCAGCAGCCAAACGACAGTATCCTACGAGCAGTACTTC; J: TRBJ2-7; size: NA; D: NA; V: TRBV3-1/TRBV3-2
CDR3: CASSWAGDQPQHF; DNA: TGTGCCAGCAGCTGGGCGGGCGATCAGCCCCAGCATTTT; J: TRBJ1-5; size: NA; D: NA; V: TRBV7-9
CDR3: CASTPREGKNEQFF; DNA: TGTGCCAGCACCCCGCGGGAGGGGAAGAATGAGCAGTTCTTC; J: TRBJ2-1; size: NA; D: TRBD2; V: TRBV9
CDR3: CASSATSGEFNEQFF; DNA: TGTGCCAGCAGCGCGACTAGCGGGGAGTTCAATGAGCAGTTCTTC; J: TRBJ2-1; size: once; D: TRBD2; V: TRBV9
CDR3: CASINTGQGEGYTF; DNA: TGTGCCAGCATTAATACGGGACAGGGGGAAGGCTACACCTTC; J: TRBJ1-2; size: NA; D: TRBD1; V: TRBV6-4
CDR3: CASSLKALAGDSYEQYF; DNA: TGTGCCAGCAGTTTGAAGGCTCTAGCGGGCGACTCCTACGAGCAGTACTTC; J: TRBJ2-7; size: NA; D: TRBD2; V: TRBV27
CDR3: CASSWREGDSVYGYTF; DNA: TGTGCCAGCAGCTGGCGGGAGGGGGATAGTGTCTATGGCTACACCTTC; J: TRBJ1-2; size: NA; D: NA; V: TRBV5-5
CDR3: CASSQEEGLNTEAFF; DNA: TGCGCCAGCAGCCAAGAGGAGGGACTGAACACTGAAGCTTTCTTT; J: TRBJ1-1; size: NA; D: NA; V: TRBV4-3
CDR3: CASSLAGTSYSTDTQYF; DNA: TGCGCCAGCAGCTTGGCCGGGACAAGCTATAGCACAGATACGCAGTATTTT; J: TRBJ2-3; size: NA; D: NA; V: TRBV5-1
CDR3: CATSGGSGAAETQYF; DNA: TGTGCCACCAGTGGGGGTAGCGGGGCGGCAGAGACTCAGTACTTC; J: TRBJ2-5; size: NA; D: TRBD2; V: TRBV24-1
CDR3: CASSWDRSSSYEQYF; DNA: TGTGCCAGCAGCTGGGACAGGTCTAGCTCCTACGAGCAGTACTTC; J: TRBJ2-7; size: NA; D: TRBD1; V: TRBV11-2
CDR3: CASRVSGGAGETQYF; DNA: TGTGCAAGTCGCGTTAGCGGGGGGGCCGGAGAGACCCAGTACTTC; J: TRBJ2-5; size: NA; D: NA; V: TRBV12-2
CDR3: CASSLQGAGTEAFF; DNA: TGTGCCAGTAGTCTACAGGGGGCGGGCACTGAAGCTTTCTTT; J: TRBJ1-1; size: NA; D: TRBD1; V: TRBV19
CDR3: CASSPGQGRAEAFF; DNA: TGTGCCAGCAGCCCGGGACAGGGTAGAGCTGAAGCTTTCTTT; J: TRBJ1-1; size: NA; D: TRBD1; V: TRBV5-4
CDR3: CASSQASGPGGYTF; DNA: TGTGCCAGCAGCCAAGCCAGCGGGCCGGGAGGCTACACCTTC; J: TRBJ1-2; size: NA; D: NA; V: TRBV4-2
CDR3: CASSLMQGGQGPQYF; DNA: TGTGCCAGCAGCTTAATGCAAGGGGGCCAAGGGCCCCAGTACTTC; J: TRBJ2-5; size: NA; D: TRBD1; V: TRBV7-2
CDR3: CASSLDGGSSYGYTF; DNA: TGTGCCAGCAGCTTGGACGGCGGATCCTCCTATGGCTACACCTTC; J: TRBJ1-2; size: NA; D: NA; V: TRBV5-4
CDR3: CASSFFYAGDEQFF; DNA: TGTGCCAGCAGCTTTTTCTACGCCGGGGATGAGCAGTTCTTC; J: TRBJ2-1; size: once; D: NA; V: TRBV7-9
CDR3: CASNSAPGSTDTQYF; DNA: TGTGCCAGCAATTCCGCCCCGGGGAGCACAGATACGCAGTATTTT; J: TRBJ2-3; size: NA; D: NA; V: TRBV28
CDR3: CASRTGGPEKLFF; DNA: TGTGCCAGCCGGACAGGGGGCCCCGAAAAACTGTTTTTT; J: TRBJ1-4; size: NA; D: TRBD1; V: TRBV2
CDR3: CASSQAGVPSGGAGETQYF; DNA: TGCGCCAGCAGCCAAGCTGGTGTCCCTAGCGGGGGGGCTGGGGAGACCCAGTACTTC; J: TRBJ2-5; size: NA; D: TRBD2; V: TRBV4-1
CDR3: CASSPKKAETQYF; DNA: TGTGCCAGCAGCCCCAAGAAAGCTGAGACCCAGTACTTC; J: TRBJ2-5; size: NA; D: NA; V: TRBV11-2
CDR3: CASNTRPHNEQFF; DNA: TGTGCCAGCAATACTAGACCCCACAATGAGCAGTTCTTC; J: TRBJ2-1; size: NA; D: NA; V: TRBV2
CDR3: CASRAGGTTKNIQYF; DNA: TGTGCCAGCAGGGCGGGGGGGACAACCAAAAACATTCAGTACTTC; J: TRBJ2-4; size: NA; D: TRBD2; V: TRBV2
CDR3: CATSRFTDTQYF; DNA: TGTGCCACGAGCCGGTTCACAGATACGCAGTATTTT; J: TRBJ2-3; size: NA; D: NA; V: TRBV19
CDR3: CASSLKRASGGRYNEQFF; DNA: TGTGCCAGCAGCTTGAAAAGGGCTAGCGGGGGACGCTACAATGAGCAGTTCTTC; J: TRBJ2-1; size: NA; D: NA; V: TRBV21-1
CDR3: CAISEWQAPIPQHF; DNA: TGTGCCATCAGTGAGTGGCAGGCACCGATCCCCCAGCATTTT; J: TRBJ1-5; size: once; D: NA; V: TRBV10-3
CDR3: CARGTAEYQPQHF; DNA: TGTGCCAGGGGGACAGCTGAATATCAGCCCCAGCATTTT; J: TRBJ1-5; size: NA; D: TRBD1; V: TRBV6-5
CDR3: CASSQTVAGGYNEQFF; DNA: TGTGCCAGCAGCCAGACCGTAGCGGGGGGCTACAATGAGCAGTTCTTC; J: TRBJ2-1; size: NA; D: TRBD2; V: TRBV7-2